This entry lists 3 T cell receptor beta chains sequenced from one sample in a study of cytotoxic CD8 clonotypes in ibrutinib-treated CLL. Produced via immunoSEQ multiplex PCR; TCRdb's table is partial and in-frame only. The sample carries around 200,000 clones, about 75% recorded once. The specimen was PBMCs, collected after 12 months of ibrutinib treatment. The receptors stem from a human donor with chronic lymphocytic leukemia.

This chain joins TRBV5-1 and TRBJ2-7, with 10 nucleotides matching TRBD1. The CDR3 sequence is 15 residues long. Trimming removed 4 bases from V and 6 bases from J; junction bases left unmatched: 10. Germline V lookup: CDR1 SGHRS, CDR2 YFSETQ. This CDR3 reads CASSSWDRGRSEQYF. The CDR3 DNA reads TGCGCCAGCAGCAGCTGGGACAGGGGTCGCTCCGAGCAGTACTTC.

The DNA for the CDR3 is TGTGCCAGCAGCTCCGAAATTGGGTGGGACGGTATTCCCGGGGAGCTGTTTTTT. Amino acids: CASSSEIGWDGIPGELFF. The chain has TRBV5-6 and TRBJ2-2; the D call may be TRBD1 or TRBD2 (5 bases each). CDR1 SGHDT and CDR2 YYEEEE come from the germline V gene. This CDR3 has 18 residues. Deletions cut 3 bases from V and 6 bases from J, with 24 bases between.

The J gene is TRBJ2-7, the V gene TRBV7-9, with 7 bases lining up with TRBD1. V lost 3 bases, J lost 0 bases, and 2 bases stayed unmatched. This CDR3 contains 14 residues. CDR1 and CDR2 from the germline V gene are SEHNR and FQNEAQ (reference sequence). Written as DNA, the CDR3 is TGTGCCAGCAGCTTGACAGGGAACTCCTACGAGCAGTACTTC. Translating it yields CASSLTGNSYEQYF. Filled out from reference TRBV7-9 and TRBJ2-7, the complete variable domain reads DTGVSQNPRHKITKRGQNVTFRCDPISEHNRLYWYRQTLGQGPEFLTYFQNEAQLEKSRLLSDRFSAERPKGSFSTLEIQRTEQGDSAMYLCASSLTGNSYEQYFGPGTRLTVT.